This entry describes one TCR beta chain. Original processing methods: Nucleated cell number was recorded as an estimate derived from reference gene primer amplification. The assay was immunoSEQ multiplex PCR, and TCRdb's table has in-frame clones only and misses some. The V and J calls and clone size were taken over from that table, and D and trimming were inferred from the DNA. The profile covers about 140,000 clones, with 65% to 85% appearing a single time and less than 9% taken by the ten largest. Trimming took 0 bases from V and 4 from J, leaving 12 bases between them. The CDR3 has 15 residues. This sample was included in a study of blood T cell repertoires in COVID-19. In the study overall: Acute and convalescent COVID-19 samples came from the United States, Italy and Spain. The cDNA or gDNA used as material had been derived from T cells, B-cell-depleted T cells, or PBMCs.

The source of this sequence is a man in his thirties or forties with COVID-19, enrolled during active disease. The V gene is TRBV23-1, the J gene TRBJ1-1; no reliable D call. TRBV23-1 is recorded as an ORF, its role being uncertain. The sequenced sample consisted of peripheral blood. CDR3 sequence (DNA): TGCGCCAGCAGTCAATCCCGGGGTCCAGGCACTGAAGCTTTCTTT. Its protein product is CASSQSRGPGTEAFF.